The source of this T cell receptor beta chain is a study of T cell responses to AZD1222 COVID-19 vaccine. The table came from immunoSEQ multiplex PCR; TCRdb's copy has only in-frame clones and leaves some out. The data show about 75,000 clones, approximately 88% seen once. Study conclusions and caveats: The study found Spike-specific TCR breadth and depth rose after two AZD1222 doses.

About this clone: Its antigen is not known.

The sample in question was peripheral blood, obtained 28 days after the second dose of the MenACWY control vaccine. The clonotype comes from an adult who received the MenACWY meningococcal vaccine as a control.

CDR3 in amino acids: CASSLAASGSYEQYF. The CDR3 DNA sequence: TGTGCCAGCAGCTTAGCAGCCAGCGGGAGCTACGAGCAGTACTTC. V and J are TRBV7-3 and TRBJ2-7; TRBD2 matches 8 bases. The CDR3 is 15 residues long. V was pared by 2 bases and J by 3 bases, with 6 bases of the junction left unmatched. From germline, CDR1 is SGHTA and CDR2 FQGTGA.